This T cell receptor (beta chain) was sequenced for a study of identical twins. Study results and limitations: Among monozygotic twins, out-of-frame TCR alpha sharing exceeded what models predicted.

TCRdb re-derived calls from the 5' RACE reads in MiXCR, one entry per CDR3 protein. The repertoire holds 1.5 million to 2 million distinct CDR3 sequences, with about 32% as singletons. In its sample, this clonotype was seen a few times. Its target is unknown. There are 15 residues in the CDR3. Trimming cost V 3 bases and J 7 bases, with 19 bases left between them. Per the germline V gene, CDR1 is MDHEN and CDR2 is SYDVKM. The rearrangement joins TRBV28 to TRBJ2-7; D may be TRBD1 or TRBD2 (7 bases each). The TCR sequence derives from a newborn girl in good health. Sequencing used cord blood. As DNA, the CDR3 is TGTGCCAGCAGTTTGGGGGGGAAGGGGGCAAGGGAGCAGTACTTC. The encoded protein is CASSLGGKGAREQYF.